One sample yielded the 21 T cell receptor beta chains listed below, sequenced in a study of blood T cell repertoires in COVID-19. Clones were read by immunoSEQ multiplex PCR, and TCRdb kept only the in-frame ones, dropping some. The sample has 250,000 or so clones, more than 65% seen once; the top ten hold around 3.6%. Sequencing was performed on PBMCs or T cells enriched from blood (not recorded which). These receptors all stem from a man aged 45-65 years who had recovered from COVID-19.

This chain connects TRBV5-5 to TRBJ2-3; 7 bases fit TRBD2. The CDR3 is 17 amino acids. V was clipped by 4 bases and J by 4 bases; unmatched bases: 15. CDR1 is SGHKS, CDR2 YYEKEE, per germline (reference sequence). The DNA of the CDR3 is TGTGCCAGCAGCGCCCAAGACTTGCGGGAGAGCCCAGATACGCAGTATTTT. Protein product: CASSAQDLRESPDTQYF.

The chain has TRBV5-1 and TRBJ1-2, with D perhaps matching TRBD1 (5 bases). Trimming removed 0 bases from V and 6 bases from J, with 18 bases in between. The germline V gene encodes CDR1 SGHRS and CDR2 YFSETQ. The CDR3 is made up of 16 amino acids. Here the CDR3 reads CASSLETGLLLDGYTF. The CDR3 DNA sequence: TGCGCCAGCAGCTTGGAAACAGGATTGCTGTTGGATGGCTACACCTTC.

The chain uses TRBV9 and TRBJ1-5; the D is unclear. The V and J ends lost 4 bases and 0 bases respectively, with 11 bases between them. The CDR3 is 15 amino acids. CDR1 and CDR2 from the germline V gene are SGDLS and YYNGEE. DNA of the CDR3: TGTGCCAGCAGCCCAAGTGGGCGTAGCAATCAGCCCCAGCATTTT. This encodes CASSPSGRSNQPQHF.

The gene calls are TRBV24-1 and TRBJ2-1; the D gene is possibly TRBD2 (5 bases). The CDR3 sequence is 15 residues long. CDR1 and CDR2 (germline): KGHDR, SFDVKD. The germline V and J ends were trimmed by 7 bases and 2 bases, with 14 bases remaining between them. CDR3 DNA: TGTGCCACCAGGATTGACCAGGAGGCCTACAATGAGCAGTTCTTC. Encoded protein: CATRIDQEAYNEQFF.

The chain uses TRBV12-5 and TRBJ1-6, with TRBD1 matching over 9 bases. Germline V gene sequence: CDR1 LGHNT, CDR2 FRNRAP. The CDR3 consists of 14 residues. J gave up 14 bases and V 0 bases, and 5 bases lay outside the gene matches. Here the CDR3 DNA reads TGTGCTAGTGGTTTGGTGGGACAGGGACTATCCCTCCACTTT. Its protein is CASGLVGQGLSLHF.

Here the CDR3 reads CASSQTKDYEQYF. CDR3 coding DNA: TGTGCCAGCAGCCAAACAAAAGACTACGAGCAGTACTTC. V usage is TRBV4-2 and J usage is TRBJ2-7; D unresolved. From germline, CDR1 is LGHNA and CDR2 YNFKEQ. V was clipped by 2 bases and J by 3 bases, with 8 bases between them. This CDR3 has 13 residues.

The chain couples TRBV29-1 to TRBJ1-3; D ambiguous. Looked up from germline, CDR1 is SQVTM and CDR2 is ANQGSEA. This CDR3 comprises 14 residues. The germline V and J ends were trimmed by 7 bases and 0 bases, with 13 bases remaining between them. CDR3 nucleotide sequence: TGCAGCGCACGCCGGGATCTCTCTGGAAACACCATATATTTT. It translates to CSARRDLSGNTIYF.

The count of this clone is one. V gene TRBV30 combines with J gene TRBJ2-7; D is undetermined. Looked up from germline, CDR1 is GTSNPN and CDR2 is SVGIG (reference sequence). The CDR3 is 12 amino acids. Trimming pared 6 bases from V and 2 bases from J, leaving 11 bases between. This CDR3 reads CACYSAAYEQYF. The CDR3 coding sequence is TGTGCCTGTTACTCCGCCGCCTACGAGCAGTACTTC.

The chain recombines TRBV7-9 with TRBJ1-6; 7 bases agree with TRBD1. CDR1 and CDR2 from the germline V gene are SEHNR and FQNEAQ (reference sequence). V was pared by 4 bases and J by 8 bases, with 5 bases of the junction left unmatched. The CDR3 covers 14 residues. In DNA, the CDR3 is TGTGCCAGCAGCTCGGGACAGTTCGATTCACCCCTCCACTTT. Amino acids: CASSSGQFDSPLHF.

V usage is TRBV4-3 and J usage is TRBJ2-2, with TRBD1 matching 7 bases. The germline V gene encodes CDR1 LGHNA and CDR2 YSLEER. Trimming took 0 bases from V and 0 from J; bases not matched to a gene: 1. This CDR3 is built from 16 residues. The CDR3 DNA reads TGCGCCAGCAGCCAAGAAGGGGGCACGAACACCGGGGAGCTGTTTTTT. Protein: CASSQEGGTNTGELFF.

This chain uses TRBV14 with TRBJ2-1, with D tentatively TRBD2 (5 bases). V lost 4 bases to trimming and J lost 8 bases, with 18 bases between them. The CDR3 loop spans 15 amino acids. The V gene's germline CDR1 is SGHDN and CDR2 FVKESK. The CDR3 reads CASSPVERSVDEQFF. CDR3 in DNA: TGTGCCAGCAGCCCAGTGGAGCGGAGTGTCGATGAGCAGTTCTTC.

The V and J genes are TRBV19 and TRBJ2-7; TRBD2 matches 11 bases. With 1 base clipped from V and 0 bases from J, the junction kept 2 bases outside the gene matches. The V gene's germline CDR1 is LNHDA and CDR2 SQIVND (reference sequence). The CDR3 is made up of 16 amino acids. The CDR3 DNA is TGTGCCAGTAGTATAGTGGGGACTAGCGGCTCCTACGAGCAGTACTTC. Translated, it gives CASSIVGTSGSYEQYF. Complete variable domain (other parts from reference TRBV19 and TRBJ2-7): DGGITQSPKYLFRKEGQNVTLSCEQNLNHDAMYWYRQDPGQGLRLIYYSQIVNDFQKGDIAEGYSVSREKKESFPLTVTSAQKNPTAFYLCASSIVGTSGSYEQYFGPGTRLTVT.

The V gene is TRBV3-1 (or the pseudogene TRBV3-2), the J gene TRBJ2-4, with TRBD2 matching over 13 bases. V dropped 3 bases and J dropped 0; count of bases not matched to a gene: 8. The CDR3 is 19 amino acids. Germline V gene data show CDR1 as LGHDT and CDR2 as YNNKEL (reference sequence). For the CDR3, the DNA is TGTGCCAGCAGCCACTCGGGACTAGCGGGACTGGGAGCCAAAAACATTCAGTACTTC. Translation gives CASSHSGLAGLGAKNIQYF.

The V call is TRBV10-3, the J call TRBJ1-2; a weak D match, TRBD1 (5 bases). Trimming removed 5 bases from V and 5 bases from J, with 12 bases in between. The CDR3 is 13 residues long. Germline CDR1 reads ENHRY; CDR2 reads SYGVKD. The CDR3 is CAISPAQGYGYTF. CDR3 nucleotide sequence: TGTGCCATCAGTCCAGCTCAGGGATATGGCTACACCTTC.

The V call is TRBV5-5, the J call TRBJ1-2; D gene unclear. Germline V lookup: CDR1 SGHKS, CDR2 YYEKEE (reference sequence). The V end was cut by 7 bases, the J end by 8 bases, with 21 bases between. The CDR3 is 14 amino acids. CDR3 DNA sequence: TGTGCCAGCCATCTCCGGAGGCCTCTCCCCGGCTACACCTTC. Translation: CASHLRRPLPGYTF.

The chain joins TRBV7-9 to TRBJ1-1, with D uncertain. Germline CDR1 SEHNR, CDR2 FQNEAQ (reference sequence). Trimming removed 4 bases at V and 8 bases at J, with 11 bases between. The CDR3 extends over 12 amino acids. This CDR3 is CASSSDGVEAFF. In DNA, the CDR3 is TGTGCCAGCAGCTCCGACGGAGTCGAAGCTTTCTTT.

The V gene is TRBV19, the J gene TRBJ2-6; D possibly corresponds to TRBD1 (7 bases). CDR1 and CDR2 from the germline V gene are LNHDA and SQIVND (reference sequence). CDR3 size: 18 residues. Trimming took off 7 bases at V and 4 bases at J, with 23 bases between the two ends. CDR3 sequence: CASNQQGRSSRGANVLTF. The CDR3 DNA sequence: TGTGCCAGTAACCAACAGGGGAGGTCTTCGAGGGGGGCCAACGTCCTGACTTTC.

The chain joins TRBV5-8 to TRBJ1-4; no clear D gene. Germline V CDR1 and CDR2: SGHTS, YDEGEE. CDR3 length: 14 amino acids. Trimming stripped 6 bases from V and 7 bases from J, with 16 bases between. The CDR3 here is CASNRPGSGEKLFF. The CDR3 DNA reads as TGTGCCAGCAACAGACCTGGGAGCGGTGAAAAACTGTTTTTT. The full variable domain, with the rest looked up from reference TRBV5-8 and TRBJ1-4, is EAGVTQSPTHLIKTRGQQATLRCSPISGHTSVYWYQQALGLGLQFLLWYDEGEERNRGNFPPRFSGRQFPNYSSELNVNALELEDSALYLCASNRPGSGEKLFFGSGTQLSVL.

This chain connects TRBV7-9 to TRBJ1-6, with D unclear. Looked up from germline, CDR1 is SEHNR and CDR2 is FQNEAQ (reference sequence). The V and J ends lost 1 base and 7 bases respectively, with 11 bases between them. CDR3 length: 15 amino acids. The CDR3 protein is CASSLDGGKNSPLHF. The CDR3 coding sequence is TGTGCCAGCAGCTTAGATGGAGGGAAAAATTCACCCCTCCACTTT. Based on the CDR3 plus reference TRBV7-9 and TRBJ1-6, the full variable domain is DTGVSQNPRHKITKRGQNVTFRCDPISEHNRLYWYRQTLGQGPEFLTYFQNEAQLEKSRLLSDRFSAERPKGSFSTLEIQRTEQGDSAMYLCASSLDGGKNSPLHFGNGTRLTVT.

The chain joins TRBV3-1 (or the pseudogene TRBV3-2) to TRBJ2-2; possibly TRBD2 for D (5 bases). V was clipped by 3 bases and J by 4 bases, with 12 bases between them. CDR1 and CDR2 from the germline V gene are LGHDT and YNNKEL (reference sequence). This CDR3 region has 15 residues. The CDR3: CASSQSERGTGELFF. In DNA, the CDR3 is TGTGCCAGCAGCCAGTCGGAACGGGGCACCGGGGAGCTGTTTTTT.

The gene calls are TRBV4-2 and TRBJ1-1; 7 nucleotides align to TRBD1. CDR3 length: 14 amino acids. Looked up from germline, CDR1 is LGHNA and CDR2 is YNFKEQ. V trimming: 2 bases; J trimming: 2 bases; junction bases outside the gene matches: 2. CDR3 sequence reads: CASSQQGGNTEAFF. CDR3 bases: TGTGCCAGCAGCCAACAGGGGGGAAACACTGAAGCTTTCTTT.